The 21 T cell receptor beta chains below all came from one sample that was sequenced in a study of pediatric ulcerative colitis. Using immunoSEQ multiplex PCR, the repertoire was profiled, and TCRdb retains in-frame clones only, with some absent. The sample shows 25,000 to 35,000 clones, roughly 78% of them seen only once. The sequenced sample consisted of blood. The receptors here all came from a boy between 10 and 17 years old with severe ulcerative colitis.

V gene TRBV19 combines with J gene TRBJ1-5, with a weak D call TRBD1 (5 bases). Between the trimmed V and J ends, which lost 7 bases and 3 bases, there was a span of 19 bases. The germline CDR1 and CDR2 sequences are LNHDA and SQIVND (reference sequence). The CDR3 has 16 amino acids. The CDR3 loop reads CASTSRGRPSNQPQHF. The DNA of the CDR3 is TGTGCCAGTACCTCGAGGGGACGGCCCTCCAATCAGCCCCAGCATTTT.

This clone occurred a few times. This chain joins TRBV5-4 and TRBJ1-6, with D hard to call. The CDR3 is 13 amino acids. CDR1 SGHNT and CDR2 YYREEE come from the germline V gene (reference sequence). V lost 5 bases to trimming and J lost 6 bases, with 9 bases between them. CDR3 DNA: TGTGCCAGCAGTTCCGACCGTAATTCACCCCTCCACTTT. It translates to CASSSDRNSPLHF.

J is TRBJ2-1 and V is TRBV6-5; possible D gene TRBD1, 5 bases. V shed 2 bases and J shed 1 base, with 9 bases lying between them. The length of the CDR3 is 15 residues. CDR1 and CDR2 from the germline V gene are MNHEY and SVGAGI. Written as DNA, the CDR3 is TGTGCCAGCAGTTACGAGAAGGGGTCCTACAATGAGCAGTTCTTC. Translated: CASSYEKGSYNEQFF.

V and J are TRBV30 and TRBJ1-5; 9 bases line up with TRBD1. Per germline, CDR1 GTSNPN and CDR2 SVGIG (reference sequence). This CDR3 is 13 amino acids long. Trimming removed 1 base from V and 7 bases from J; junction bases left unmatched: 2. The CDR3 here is CAWSDRGLQPQHF. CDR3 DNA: TGTGCCTGGAGTGACAGGGGGCTCCAGCCCCAGCATTTT.

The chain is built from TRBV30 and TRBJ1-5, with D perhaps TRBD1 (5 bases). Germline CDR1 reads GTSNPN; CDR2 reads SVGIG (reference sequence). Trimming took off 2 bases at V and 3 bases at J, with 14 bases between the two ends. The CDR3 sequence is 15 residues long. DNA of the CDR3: TGTGCCTGGAGTCTCTTGGGGACCCTCAATCAGCCCCAGCATTTT. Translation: CAWSLLGTLNQPQHF.

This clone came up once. In DNA, the CDR3 is TGTGCCAGTAGAAGGACAGGGGCCGTTGAAAAACTGTTTTTT. Its protein product is CASRRTGAVEKLFF. The chain links TRBV19 to TRBJ1-4, with 9 nucleotides matching TRBD1. The germline CDR1 and CDR2 sequences are LNHDA and SQIVND (reference sequence). This CDR3 has 14 residues. With V trimmed by 6 bases and J by 7 bases, 6 bases remained unmatched.

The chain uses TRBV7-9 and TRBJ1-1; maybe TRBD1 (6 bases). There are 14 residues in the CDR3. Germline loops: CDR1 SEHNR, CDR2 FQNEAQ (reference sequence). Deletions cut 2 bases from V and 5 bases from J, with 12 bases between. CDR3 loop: CASSLIKGETEAFF. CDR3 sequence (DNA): TGTGCCAGCAGCTTAATTAAGGGGGAAACTGAAGCTTTCTTT.

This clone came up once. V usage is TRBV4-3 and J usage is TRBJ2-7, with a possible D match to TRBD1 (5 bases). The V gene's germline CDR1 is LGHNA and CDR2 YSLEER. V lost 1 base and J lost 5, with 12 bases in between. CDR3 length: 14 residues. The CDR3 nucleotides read TGCGCCAGCAGCCAAGCGCAGGGTTCCCACGAGCAGTACTTC. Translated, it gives CASSQAQGSHEQYF.

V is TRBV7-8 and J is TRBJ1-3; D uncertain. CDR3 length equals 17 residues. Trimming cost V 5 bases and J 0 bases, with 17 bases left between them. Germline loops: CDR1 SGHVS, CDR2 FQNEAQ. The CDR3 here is CASSRVGRRSSGNTIYF. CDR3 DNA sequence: TGTGCCAGCAGCAGAGTCGGACGGAGGAGCTCTGGAAACACCATATATTTT.

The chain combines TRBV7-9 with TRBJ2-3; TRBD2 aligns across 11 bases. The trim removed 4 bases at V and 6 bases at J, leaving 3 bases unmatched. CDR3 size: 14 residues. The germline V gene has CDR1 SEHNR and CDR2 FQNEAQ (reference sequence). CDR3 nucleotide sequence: TGTGCCAGCAGCTCGACTAGCGGGGTGGATACGCAGTATTTT. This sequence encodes CASSSTSGVDTQYF.

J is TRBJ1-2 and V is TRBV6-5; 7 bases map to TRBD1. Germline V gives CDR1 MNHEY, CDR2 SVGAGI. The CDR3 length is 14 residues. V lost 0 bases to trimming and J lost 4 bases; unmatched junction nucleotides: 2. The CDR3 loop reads CASSYSGQLYGYTF. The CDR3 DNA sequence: TGTGCCAGCAGTTACTCGGGACAGCTCTATGGCTACACCTTC.

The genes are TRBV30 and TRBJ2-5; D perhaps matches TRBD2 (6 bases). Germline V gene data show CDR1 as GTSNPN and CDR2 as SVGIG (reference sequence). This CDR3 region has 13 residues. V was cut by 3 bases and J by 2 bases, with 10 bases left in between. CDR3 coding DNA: TGTGCCTGGAGGCTTGGGGGGCAAGAGACCCAGTACTTC. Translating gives CAWRLGGQETQYF.

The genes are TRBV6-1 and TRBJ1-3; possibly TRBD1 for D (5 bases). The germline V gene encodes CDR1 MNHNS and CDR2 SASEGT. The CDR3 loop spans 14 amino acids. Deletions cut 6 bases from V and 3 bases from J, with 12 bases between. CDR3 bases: TGTGCCAGCAGCGGACCCGGGGGTGGAAACACCATATATTTT. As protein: CASSGPGGGNTIYF.

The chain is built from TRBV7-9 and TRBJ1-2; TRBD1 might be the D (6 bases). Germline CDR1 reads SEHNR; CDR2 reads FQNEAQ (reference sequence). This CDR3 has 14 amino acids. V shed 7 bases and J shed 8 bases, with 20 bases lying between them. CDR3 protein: CASTTATRQGGYTF. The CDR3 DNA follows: TGTGCCAGCACTACCGCGACCAGGCAGGGGGGCTACACCTTC.

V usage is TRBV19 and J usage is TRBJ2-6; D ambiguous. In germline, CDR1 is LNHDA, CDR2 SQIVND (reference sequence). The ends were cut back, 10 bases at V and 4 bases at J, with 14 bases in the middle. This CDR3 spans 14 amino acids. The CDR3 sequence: CATNPTPGANVLTF. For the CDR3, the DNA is TGTGCCACCAATCCGACCCCCGGGGCCAACGTCCTGACTTTC.

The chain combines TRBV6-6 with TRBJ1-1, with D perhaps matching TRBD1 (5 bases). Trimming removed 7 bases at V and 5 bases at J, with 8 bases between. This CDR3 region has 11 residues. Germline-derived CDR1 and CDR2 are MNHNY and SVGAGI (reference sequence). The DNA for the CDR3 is TGTGCCAGCATCGGGGGGACTGAAGCTTTCTTT. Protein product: CASIGGTEAFF.

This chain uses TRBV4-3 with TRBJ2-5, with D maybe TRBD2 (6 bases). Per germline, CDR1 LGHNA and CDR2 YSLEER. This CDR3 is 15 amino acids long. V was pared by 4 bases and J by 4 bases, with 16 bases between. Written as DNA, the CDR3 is TGCGCCAGCAGCCCCAGCCGGGGGAATCGAGAGACCCAGTACTTC. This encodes CASSPSRGNRETQYF.

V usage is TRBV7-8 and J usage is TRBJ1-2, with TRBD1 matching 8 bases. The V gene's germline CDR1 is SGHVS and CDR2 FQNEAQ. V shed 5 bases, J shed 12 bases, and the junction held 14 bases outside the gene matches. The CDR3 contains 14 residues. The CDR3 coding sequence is TGTGCCAGCAGCGCCTATGCAGGGGGCGCTTTCGACACCTTC. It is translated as CASSAYAGGAFDTF.

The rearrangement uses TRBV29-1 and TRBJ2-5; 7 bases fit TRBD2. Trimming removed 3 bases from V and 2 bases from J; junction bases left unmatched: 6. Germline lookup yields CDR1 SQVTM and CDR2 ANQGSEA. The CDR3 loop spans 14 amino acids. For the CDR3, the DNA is TGCAGCGTTGAGCGGGGGTCTCAGCAAGAGACCCAGTACTTC. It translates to CSVERGSQQETQYF.

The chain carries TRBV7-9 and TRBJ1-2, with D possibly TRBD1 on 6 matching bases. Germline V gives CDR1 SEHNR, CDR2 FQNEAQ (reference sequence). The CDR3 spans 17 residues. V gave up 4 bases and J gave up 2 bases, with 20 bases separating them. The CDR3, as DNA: TGTGCCAGCAGCTCCTACTACAGGGCCTCCTCAAACTATGGCTACACCTTC. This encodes CASSSYYRASSNYGYTF.

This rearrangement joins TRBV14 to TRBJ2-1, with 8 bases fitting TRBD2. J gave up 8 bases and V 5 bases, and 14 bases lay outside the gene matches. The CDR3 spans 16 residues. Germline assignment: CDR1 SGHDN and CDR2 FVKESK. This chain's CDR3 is CASSWGKRGIPDEQFF. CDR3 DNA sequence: TGTGCCAGCAGCTGGGGCAAGCGGGGGATCCCCGATGAGCAGTTCTTC.